These 25 T cell receptor beta chains were sequenced from one sample in a study of OX40 agonist ivuxolimab in advanced cancers. Data came from immunoSEQ multiplex PCR; TCRdb stores just in-frame clones and leaves some out. The sample includes about 59,000 clones, 85% to 90% seen only once; the top ten take about 0.36%. Source: CD4+ or CD8+ T cells sorted from blood, taken in a trial of the OX40 agonist ivuxolimab. The receptor set was obtained from an adult with an advanced solid tumor such as melanoma, head and neck, liver or kidney cancer.

This rearrangement joins TRBV21-1 to TRBJ2-5; the D call of TRBD1 is as the table states it, not checked on the DNA. TRBV21-1 is designated a pseudogene. The CDR3 is made up of 13 amino acids. This chain's CDR3 is CARERQGGETQYF. The CDR3 coding sequence is TGTGCCAGGGAAAGACAGGGCGGAGAGACCCAGTACTTC.

CDR3 residues: CASSRSRRNEKLFF. The CDR3, as DNA: TGTGCCAGCAGCCGTTCCCGGCGTAATGAAAAACTGTTTTTT. The chain carries TRBV11-2 and TRBJ1-4; no clear D gene. Looked up from germline, CDR1 is SGHAT and CDR2 is FQNNGV. The V end lost 5 bases, the J end lost 4 bases, and 11 bases lay between the germline ends. CDR3 length: 14 residues.

Concerning this clone: Within the sample, other DNA sequences also encode this same CDR3. This rearrangement joins TRBV2 to TRBJ2-5; no firm D call. CDR1 SNHLY and CDR2 FYNNEI come from the germline V gene. V lost 9 bases and J lost 1, with 9 bases in between. The CDR3 has 12 amino acids. The CDR3 bases are TGTGCCAGTAGGGTCGGCCAAGAGACCCAGTACTTC. It translates to CASRVGQETQYF.

This chain connects TRBV18 to TRBJ2-2, with D maybe TRBD2 (5 bases). V was trimmed by 1 base and J by 6 bases, leaving 15 bases between them. The CDR3 is 16 residues long. The germline CDR1 and CDR2 sequences are KGHSH and LQKENI. CDR3 DNA: TGTGCCAGCTCACCACGAACGGGATGGATCGCCGGGGAGCTGTTTTTT. Amino acid sequence: CASSPRTGWIAGELFF.

The CDR3 here is CASMKGDGLEQFF. DNA for the CDR3: TGTGCCAGCATGAAGGGGGATGGCCTTGAGCAGTTCTTC. The V gene is TRBV6-1, the J gene TRBJ2-1, with D perhaps matching TRBD1 (6 bases). V gave up 7 bases and J gave up 9 bases, with 16 bases separating them. This CDR3 spans 13 amino acids. CDR1 is MNHNS, CDR2 SASEGT, per germline.

This sequence joins TRBV14 and TRBJ2-4; D possibly corresponds to TRBD2 (5 bases). The CDR3 sequence is 15 residues long. The ends were cut back, 1 base at V and 0 bases at J, with 7 bases in the middle. The V gene's germline CDR1 is SGHDN and CDR2 FVKESK. DNA of the CDR3: TGTGCCAGCAGCCAAGGAGGACTAGCCAAAAACATTCAGTACTTC. It is translated as CASSQGGLAKNIQYF.

This rearrangement joins TRBV4-3 to TRBJ2-1; TRBD1 matches 9 bases. CDR3 size: 16 residues. Germline CDR1 is LGHNA and CDR2 is YSLEER. V dropped 4 bases and J dropped 6; count of bases not matched to a gene: 10. DNA for the CDR3: TGCGCCAGCAGCCTGACAGGGACAGGGAGAGGCAATGAGCAGTTCTTC. Its translation is CASSLTGTGRGNEQFF.

The gene calls are TRBV5-4 and TRBJ2-5; either TRBD1 or TRBD2 may supply D (5 bases each). This CDR3 is built from 15 residues. Trimming cost V 4 bases and J 3 bases, with 16 bases left between them. Germline V gives CDR1 SGHNT, CDR2 YYREEE (reference sequence). CDR3: CASSPGTFQEETQYF. The DNA for the CDR3 is TGTGCCAGCAGCCCCGGGACGTTCCAAGAAGAGACCCAGTACTTC. The entire variable domain, with the rest obtained from reference TRBV5-4 and TRBJ2-5, is as follows: ETGVTQSPTHLIKTRGQQVTLRCSSQSGHNTVSWYQQALGQGPQFIFQYYREEENGRGNFPPRFSGLQFPNYSSELNVNALELDDSALYLCASSPGTFQEETQYFGPGTRLLVL.

V gene TRBV6-1 combines with J gene TRBJ1-3; 7 bases align to TRBD1. Germline V CDR1 and CDR2: MNHNS, SASEGT. The CDR3 is 14 amino acids. Unmatched junction bases numbered 2, after V lost 6 bases and J lost 0 bases. The CDR3 DNA sequence: TGTGCCAGCAGGACAGGGCACTCTGGAAACACCATATATTTT. Protein: CASRTGHSGNTIYF.

The CDR3 sequence is CASSYGESSYEQYF. Written as DNA, the CDR3 is TGTGCCAGCAGTTACGGGGAAAGCTCCTACGAGCAGTACTTC. The chain joins TRBV6-6 to TRBJ2-7; no clear D. This CDR3 has 14 residues. Between the trimmed V and J ends, which lost 2 bases and 0 bases, there was a span of 8 bases. Germline CDR1 is MNHNY and CDR2 is SVGAGI (reference sequence).

The CDR3 loop reads CAWRVGSPLHF. CDR3 nucleotides: TGTGCCTGGAGGGTGGGTTCACCCCTCCACTTT. This rearrangement joins TRBV30 to TRBJ1-6; no clear D. Germline V gene sequence: CDR1 GTSNPN, CDR2 SVGIG (reference sequence). Between the trimmed V and J ends, which lost 3 bases and 9 bases, there was a span of 6 bases. This CDR3 is built from 11 residues.

In its sample, this clone was seen once. This chain connects TRBV7-2 to TRBJ1-5, with D hard to call. There are 15 residues in the CDR3. The V gene's germline CDR1 is SGHTA and CDR2 FQGNSA. V was trimmed by 1 base and J by 2 bases, leaving 9 bases between them. CDR3 bases: TGTGCCAGCAGCTTAGTAGGGCCGGGCAATCAGCCCCAGCATTTT. It codes for CASSLVGPGNQPQHF.

V and J are TRBV18 and TRBJ2-1; TRBD2 aligns across 10 bases. The CDR3 has 18 amino acids. From germline, CDR1 is KGHSH and CDR2 LQKENI. The trim removed 2 bases at V and 0 bases at J, leaving 7 bases unmatched. The CDR3 coding sequence is TGTGCCAGCTCACCAAGGCTAGCGGGGGATAGCTCCTACAATGAGCAGTTCTTC. This translates into CASSPRLAGDSSYNEQFF.

The chain recombines TRBV11-2 with TRBJ2-4; no clear D gene. Germline V gene lookup returns CDR1 SGHAT and CDR2 FQNNGV. V was cut by 0 bases and J by 16 bases, with 16 bases left in between. This CDR3 contains 13 residues. The CDR3 region has the DNA TGTGCCAGCAGCTTAGATGTAGTCCGTAGTCGCTACTTC. It is translated as CASSLDVVRSRYF.

This chain uses TRBV5-1 with TRBJ2-7, with 12 bases that match TRBD1. Trimming at V came to 2 bases and at J to 5 bases, leaving 5 bases not matched to a gene. CDR1 is SGHRS and CDR2 is YFSETQ in the germline V gene. This CDR3 has 15 residues. CDR3 bases: TGCGCCAGCAGCTTTTCCGGGACAGGGGGCGACGAGCAGTACTTC. Its protein is CASSFSGTGGDEQYF. Based on the CDR3 plus reference TRBV5-1 and TRBJ2-7, the full variable domain is KAGVTQTPRYLIKTRGQQVTLSCSPISGHRSVSWYQQTPGQGLQFLFEYFSETQRNKGNFPGRFSGRQFSNSRSEMNVSTLELGDSALYLCASSFSGTGGDEQYFGPGTRLTVT.

The V gene is TRBV10-3, the J gene TRBJ2-2; 8 nucleotides match TRBD1. Germline CDR1 and CDR2: ENHRY and SYGVKD. The CDR3 length is 14 residues. V lost 11 bases, J lost 2 bases, and 7 bases stayed unmatched. CDR3 nucleotides: TGTGCCGTATCCGGACAGGGAAACACCGGGGAGCTGTTTTTT. Its protein product is CAVSGQGNTGELFF.

The chain couples TRBV6-1 to TRBJ2-7; 7 positions match TRBD1. J lost 1 base, V lost 1 base, and 4 bases had no gene match. Germline CDR1 is MNHNS and CDR2 is SASEGT. The CDR3 loop spans 15 amino acids. The CDR3 is CASSEVGTASYEQYF. The CDR3 coding sequence is TGTGCCAGCAGTGAAGTAGGGACAGCTTCCTACGAGCAGTACTTC.

The chain couples TRBV7-9 to TRBJ2-3; possibly TRBD1 for D (6 bases). Trimming removed 1 base from V and 4 bases from J, with 9 bases in between. Germline V gene data show CDR1 as SEHNR and CDR2 as FQNEAQ (reference sequence). The CDR3 covers 14 residues. CDR3 DNA: TGTGCCAGCAGCTTAGTTGGGGGCCCAGATACGCAGTATTTT. It translates to CASSLVGGPDTQYF.

V is TRBV28 and J is TRBJ2-1; 7 bases fit TRBD1. V was clipped by 10 bases and J by 3 bases; unmatched bases: 6. The germline V gene encodes CDR1 MDHEN and CDR2 SYDVKM. CDR3 length: 13 amino acids. The CDR3 DNA reads TGTGCCACCCTATCAGGGGGCTACAATGAGCAGTTCTTC. Its translation is CATLSGGYNEQFF.

The rearrangement joins TRBV10-3 to TRBJ1-2; TRBD1 matches at 7 bases. After removal of 2 bases from V and 4 bases from J, the junction contained 1 base not matched to a gene. This CDR3 region has 13 residues. Germline lookup yields CDR1 ENHRY and CDR2 SYGVKD. Here the CDR3 DNA reads TGTGCCATCAGTGAGGGGACAGCCTATGGCTACACCTTC. Translated: CAISEGTAYGYTF.

This clone was detected only once. The genes are TRBV7-3 and TRBJ2-3, with 9 bases that match TRBD2. The CDR3 is 17 residues long. Germline loops: CDR1 SGHTA, CDR2 FQGTGA. Losses at the gene ends were 2 bases for V and 1 base for J; bases not matched to a gene: 7. In nucleotides, the CDR3 is TGTGCCAGCAGCTTAGTCGCTAGCGGGGCGGGCACAGATACGCAGTATTTT. This sequence encodes CASSLVASGAGTDTQYF. The full variable domain, rest sourced from reference TRBV7-3 and TRBJ2-3, is GAGVSQTPSNKVTEKGKYVELRCDPISGHTALYWYRQSLGQGPEFLIYFQGTGAADDSGLPNDRFFAVRPEGSVSTLKIQRTERGDSAVYLCASSLVASGAGTDTQYFGPGTRLTVL.

The genes are TRBV6-1 and TRBJ1-1; 8 bases agree with TRBD1. The CDR3 spans 12 residues. J lost 11 bases, V lost 6 bases, and 8 bases had no gene match. Germline V gene lookup returns CDR1 MNHNS and CDR2 SASEGT. The CDR3, as DNA: TGTGCCAGCAGGGGGACAGGTGGGTCTGCTTTCTTT. Translation: CASRGTGGSAFF.

The V gene is TRBV5-6, the J gene TRBJ2-2; D might be TRBD1 (6 bases). The CDR3 is 15 residues long. Germline V gene lookup returns CDR1 SGHDT and CDR2 YYEEEE. V lost 0 bases to trimming and J lost 7 bases, with 13 bases between them. CDR3 loop: CASSLVGTSIGELFF. The CDR3 coding sequence is TGTGCCAGCAGCTTGGTAGGGACATCGATCGGGGAGCTGTTTTTT.

This clone was observed once. The V gene is TRBV6-5, the J gene TRBJ1-6; D may be TRBD1 (5 bases). Germline CDR1 MNHEY, CDR2 SVGAGI. V dropped 0 bases and J dropped 7 bases, with 7 bases sitting between them. The CDR3 has 14 amino acids. The CDR3 coding sequence is TGTGCCAGCAGTTACTCTGGGGCCAATTCACCCCTCCACTTT. It specifies CASSYSGANSPLHF.

This chain links TRBV19 with TRBJ2-7; 7 bases agree with TRBD1. The CDR3 has 15 amino acids. Germline CDR1 LNHDA, CDR2 SQIVND (reference sequence). J was trimmed by 0 bases and V by 4 bases; bases with no gene match: 6. The DNA of the CDR3 is TGTGCCAGTAGTACTCTGGACAGGAGCTCCTACGAGCAGTACTTC. Its protein is CASSTLDRSSYEQYF.